The 26 T cell receptor beta chains below were found in one sample sequenced in a study of glioma-infiltrating T cells after dendritic cell vaccination. Time point described: after dendritic cell vaccination, including at tumor progression/relapse. Method: immunoSEQ multiplex PCR; TCRdb's copy keeps in-frame clones and lacks some. The table records 70,000 to 100,000 clones, about four fifths of them present only once. Sequenced material: blood, taken after dendritic cell vaccination. The receptors here all came from a human donor with glioblastoma.

The chain is built from TRBV6-5 and TRBJ1-2; TRBD1 might be the D (5 bases). Trimming stripped 4 bases from V and 0 bases from J, with 12 bases between. Germline V CDR1 and CDR2: MNHEY, SVGAGI. The CDR3 is 15 amino acids. For the CDR3, the DNA is TGTGCCAGCAGTTTCAGGACAAACTCTAACTATGGCTACACCTTC. Its protein product is CASSFRTNSNYGYTF.

The chain joins TRBV6-1 to TRBJ1-2; 7 positions match TRBD1. Germline V gene data show CDR1 as MNHNS and CDR2 as SASEGT. V lost 1 base and J lost 5; bases outside the gene matches: 7. This CDR3 spans 15 amino acids. DNA for the CDR3: TGTGCCAGCAGTGAAGGGGGCAGGGGGTGGTATGGCTACACCTTC. This gives the protein CASSEGGRGWYGYTF.

The chain has TRBV19 and TRBJ1-1, with 8 bases that match TRBD1. CDR3 length equals 17 residues. Trimming took 3 bases from V and 3 from J; bases not matched to a gene: 12. Per the germline V gene, CDR1 is LNHDA and CDR2 is SQIVND (reference sequence). This CDR3 is CASSMTGEVNWDTEAFF. CDR3 DNA sequence: TGTGCCAGTAGTATGACAGGGGAGGTTAATTGGGACACTGAAGCTTTCTTT.

This clone was counted between two and nine times. V is TRBV5-6 and J is TRBJ2-5; D is possibly TRBD1 (5 bases). The V and J ends lost 4 bases and 5 bases respectively, with 9 bases between them. The CDR3 loop spans 12 amino acids. The germline gives CDR1 SGHDT, CDR2 YYEEEE. The CDR3, as DNA: TGTGCCAGCAGCGGGGCGGTGGAGACCCAGTACTTC. This sequence encodes CASSGAVETQYF.

The rearrangement joins TRBV5-1 to TRBJ2-3, with TRBD2 identical over 9 bases. The germline CDR1 and CDR2 sequences are SGHRS and YFSETQ. This CDR3 region has 16 residues. V trimming: 1 base; J trimming: 2 bases; junction bases outside the gene matches: 5. CDR3 in DNA: TGCGCCAGCAGCTTGAGCGGGGGGCCCTCCACAGATACGCAGTATTTT. Its translation is CASSLSGGPSTDTQYF. The full variable domain, rest sourced from reference TRBV5-1 and TRBJ2-3, is KAGVTQTPRYLIKTRGQQVTLSCSPISGHRSVSWYQQTPGQGLQFLFEYFSETQRNKGNFPGRFSGRQFSNSRSEMNVSTLELGDSALYLCASSLSGGPSTDTQYFGPGTRLTVL.

Comment on this clone: The same CDR3 also results from other DNA sequences found in this sample. This chain uses TRBV7-9 with TRBJ1-2; 7 positions match TRBD1. Trimming removed 5 bases from V and 2 bases from J; junction bases left unmatched: 5. The length of the CDR3 is 14 residues. Germline V gives CDR1 SEHNR, CDR2 FQNEAQ (reference sequence). DNA of the CDR3: TGTGCCAGCAGCCCGACGACAGGGAACTATGGCTACACCTTC. Protein product: CASSPTTGNYGYTF. Full variable domain (remainder filled in from reference TRBV7-9 and TRBJ1-2): DTGVSQNPRHKITKRGQNVTFRCDPISEHNRLYWYRQTLGQGPEFLTYFQNEAQLEKSRLLSDRFSAERPKGSFSTLEIQRTEQGDSAMYLCASSPTTGNYGYTFGSGTRLTVV.

This clone was observed a few times. The chain links TRBV10-3 to TRBJ2-7, with a possible D match to TRBD1 (6 bases). CDR3 size: 15 residues. Between the trimmed V and J ends, which lost 4 bases and 6 bases, there was a span of 19 bases. Germline V gene data show CDR1 as ENHRY and CDR2 as SYGVKD. CDR3 DNA sequence: TGTGCCATCAGTGGGAGTTCACAGGGCTCCGGCGAGCAGTACTTC. This codes for CAISGSSQGSGEQYF.

There are a few counts of this clone. CDR3 in DNA: TGTGCCAGCAGTGAAGGGGGACTCGGAGCTTTCTTT. Translation gives CASSEGGLGAFF. V gene TRBV2 combines with J gene TRBJ1-1; D might be TRBD1 (5 bases). The CDR3 has 12 amino acids. From germline, CDR1 is SNHLY and CDR2 FYNNEI. V lost 1 base to trimming and J lost 10 bases, with 10 bases between them.

This clone is a singleton in its sample. V usage is TRBV28 and J usage is TRBJ1-2, with 9 positions matching TRBD1. Trimming at V came to 5 bases and at J to 0 bases, leaving 10 bases not matched to a gene. The germline CDR1 and CDR2 sequences are MDHEN and SYDVKM. The CDR3 sequence is 17 residues long. The CDR3 reads CASSPPTGGSSNYGYTF. The CDR3 DNA sequence: TGTGCCAGCAGTCCCCCGACAGGGGGTTCGTCTAACTATGGCTACACCTTC.

V usage is TRBV10-3 and J usage is TRBJ2-2, with a tentative D call TRBD1 (8 bases). Per germline, CDR1 ENHRY and CDR2 SYGVKD. V lost 2 bases, J lost 5 bases, and 12 bases lay in between. CDR3 size: 15 residues. The CDR3 DNA reads as TGTGCCATCAGTGAGGACAGGGGAGGGACCGGGGAGCTGTTTTTT. Protein product: CAISEDRGGTGELFF.

This rearrangement joins TRBV2 to TRBJ1-2, with D possibly being TRBD1 (6 bases). V was cut by 7 bases and J by 6 bases, with 12 bases left in between. The CDR3 has 12 amino acids. Germline loops: CDR1 SNHLY, CDR2 FYNNEI. This CDR3 reads CASTGEIHGYTF. CDR3 nucleotides: TGTGCCAGCACAGGGGAGATTCATGGCTACACCTTC.

The chain joins TRBV9 to TRBJ1-2, with D unresolved. V was shortened by 0 bases and J by 0 bases, with 15 bases between the two germline ends. In germline, CDR1 is SGDLS, CDR2 YYNGEE. The CDR3 totals 17 residues. In DNA form, the CDR3 reads TGTGCCAGCAGCGTAGCTCCCGATGGCCTCGCTAACTATGGCTACACCTTC. This codes for CASSVAPDGLANYGYTF.

The chain joins TRBV7-2 to TRBJ1-3, with D hard to call. Germline CDR1 SGHTA, CDR2 FQGNSA. V dropped 1 base and J dropped 0 bases, with 7 bases sitting between them. CDR3 length: 15 amino acids. The CDR3 loop reads CASSLDGSSGNTIYF. The CDR3 DNA reads TGTGCCAGCAGCTTAGACGGGAGCTCTGGAAACACCATATATTTT.

Only a few counts were recorded for this clone. The chain is built from TRBV6-5 and TRBJ2-7; a weak D match, TRBD2 (5 bases). The CDR3 contains 13 residues. Germline assignment: CDR1 MNHEY and CDR2 SVGAGI. Between the trimmed V and J ends, which lost 5 bases and 3 bases, there was a span of 11 bases. CDR3 in DNA: TGTGCCAGCAGTCGGACCGGGAACTACGAGCAGTACTTC. Translating gives CASSRTGNYEQYF.

J is TRBJ1-1 and V is TRBV18; 8 bases align to TRBD1. V lost 8 bases and J lost 0; bases outside the gene matches: 2. Germline V gene lookup returns CDR1 KGHSH and CDR2 LQKENI. This CDR3 has 13 amino acids. CDR3 nucleotide sequence: TGTGCCAGCCAGACAGGGGTGAACACTGAAGCTTTCTTT. This codes for CASQTGVNTEAFF.

V and J are TRBV4-2 and TRBJ2-2, with 14 bases that match TRBD2. The ends lost 5 bases at V and 2 bases at J; junction bases unmatched: 10. Germline CDR1 and CDR2: LGHNA and YNFKEQ. The CDR3 spans 19 residues. CDR3 nucleotide sequence: TGTGCCAGCAGCGCCGCCGGGACTAGCGGGGGCCGTAACACCGGGGAGCTGTTTTTT. This gives the protein CASSAAGTSGGRNTGELFF.

A word on this clone: Different DNA sequences within this sample yield the same CDR3. This chain connects TRBV19 to TRBJ1-1; D not certain. This CDR3 contains 13 residues. Germline CDR1 reads LNHDA; CDR2 reads SQIVND (reference sequence). V lost 1 base and J lost 1, with 4 bases in between. The CDR3 spells CASSIGANTEAFF. The DNA for the CDR3 is TGTGCCAGTAGTATAGGGGCGAACACTGAAGCTTTCTTT.

The gene calls are TRBV7-2 and TRBJ2-2; possible D gene TRBD1, 5 bases. The CDR3 consists of 15 residues. V was trimmed by 6 bases and J by 1 base, leaving 12 bases between them. Germline CDR1 and CDR2: SGHTA and FQGNSA. The CDR3 nucleotides read TGTGCCAGCAGTGACAGACAGAGGAACACCGGGGAGCTGTTTTTT. Encoded protein: CASSDRQRNTGELFF.

The chain carries TRBV27 and TRBJ1-3; possibly TRBD1 for D (6 bases). With 5 bases removed from V and 0 bases from J, the gap between germline ends came to 20 bases. This CDR3 is 18 amino acids long. Germline V gene data show CDR1 as MNHEY and CDR2 as SMNVEV (reference sequence). CDR3 protein: CASSPTTGQLSSGNTIYF. DNA of the CDR3: TGTGCCAGCAGTCCGACTACTGGACAGCTGAGCTCTGGAAACACCATATATTTT.

The chain uses TRBV21-1 and TRBJ1-2. TRBV21-1 is a pseudogene segment. This CDR3 has 15 amino acids. CDR3 residues: CASSKGKGANYGYTF. CDR3 DNA: TGTGCCAGCAGCAAAGGGAAAGGAGCTAACTATGGCTACACCTTC.

J is TRBJ2-1 and V is TRBV2; D may be TRBD2 (5 bases). The germline V gene has CDR1 SNHLY and CDR2 FYNNEI. CDR3 length equals 15 residues. V was trimmed by 6 bases and J by 5 bases, leaving 17 bases between them. As DNA, the CDR3 is TGTGCCAGCAGCCCTCCGGCGGGTAATAACAATGAGCAGTTCTTC. Protein: CASSPPAGNNNEQFF.

This sequence joins TRBV19 and TRBJ1-2; TRBD1 agrees at 9 bases. Germline CDR1 LNHDA, CDR2 SQIVND (reference sequence). The V segment lost 4 bases and the J segment 2 bases; nucleotides outside the gene matches: 5. CDR3 length: 15 amino acids. CDR3 residues: CASSTQGARNYGYTF. The CDR3 region has the DNA TGTGCCAGTAGTACACAGGGGGCTCGGAACTATGGCTACACCTTC.

The rearrangement links TRBV30 to TRBJ1-4; TRBD1 aligns across 8 bases. Germline CDR1 and CDR2: GTSNPN and SVGIG (reference sequence). V dropped 0 bases and J dropped 6; count of bases not matched to a gene: 9. The CDR3 contains 16 residues. CDR3 region: CAWSVLGAGGHEKLFF. The CDR3 coding sequence is TGTGCCTGGAGTGTCTTAGGGGCAGGGGGCCATGAAAAACTGTTTTTT.

The rearrangement joins TRBV6-5 to TRBJ1-1; D may be TRBD1 (6 bases). Germline V gives CDR1 MNHEY, CDR2 SVGAGI. Trimming shortened V by 0 bases and J by 2 bases, and 13 bases separated the two germline ends. The CDR3 length is 16 residues. The CDR3 loop reads CASSYSIPGENTEAFF. The CDR3 bases are TGTGCCAGCAGTTACTCGATTCCAGGGGAAAACACTGAAGCTTTCTTT.

This chain joins TRBV9 and TRBJ2-2, with D unclear. V was trimmed by 3 bases and J by 6 bases, leaving 6 bases between them. The CDR3 length is 12 residues. Per the germline V gene, CDR1 is SGDLS and CDR2 is YYNGEE. The CDR3 region is CASSALPGELFF. Written as DNA, the CDR3 is TGTGCCAGCAGCGCCCTTCCCGGGGAGCTGTTTTTT.

The chain uses TRBV9 and TRBJ1-3, with 9 nucleotides matching TRBD1. The CDR3 spans 19 residues. Germline CDR1 and CDR2: SGDLS and YYNGEE. V lost 3 bases and J lost 2; bases outside the gene matches: 15. DNA of the CDR3: TGTGCCAGCAGCGCTAGGAGGGTCGGGACAGGGAGGACTGGAAACACCATATATTTT. This encodes CASSARRVGTGRTGNTIYF. Full variable domain (rest looked up from reference TRBV9 and TRBJ1-3): DSGVTQTPKHLITATGQRVTLRCSPRSGDLSVYWYQQSLDQGLQFLIQYYNGEERAKGNILERFSAQQFPDLHSELNLSSLELGDSALYFCASSARRVGTGRTGNTIYFGEGSWLTVV.